This passage covers 8 T cell receptor beta chains from one sample sequenced in a study of T cells in Graves' hyperthyroidism and ophthalmopathy. RNA transcripts served as the template for amplifying TCR beta CDR3 regions. First-round RT-PCR targeting the TCR CDR3 was performed with the HTBI primer set. One entry per CDR3 protein results from TCRdb running MiXCR on the multiplex PCR reads. The table includes about 210,000 distinct CDR3 sequences, about a sixth detected once. The material sequenced was blood. The origin of the receptors is a man in his forties or fifties with Graves' hyperthyroidism.

The gene calls are TRBV4-1 and TRBJ1-2; maybe TRBD1 (5 bases). This CDR3 comprises 15 residues. The V gene's germline CDR1 is MGHRA and CDR2 YSYEKL. V was trimmed by 4 bases and J by 3 bases, leaving 15 bases between them. CDR3 in amino acids: CASSPGQGLHYGYTF. CDR3 in DNA: TGCGCCAGCAGCCCGGGTCAGGGCCTACACTATGGCTACACCTTC.

This clonotype turned up a few times. The gene calls are TRBV7-9 and TRBJ2-3; 13 bases agree with TRBD2. CDR1 is SEHNR and CDR2 is FQNEAQ in the germline V gene (reference sequence). The CDR3 is 16 amino acids. V dropped 5 bases and J dropped 6; count of bases not matched to a gene: 8. CDR3 DNA sequence: TGTGCCAGCAGCCCTGGACTAGCGGGAGAGGGTGATACGCAGTATTTT. Translated, it gives CASSPGLAGEGDTQYF.

This clonotype came up a few times. A much larger clone lies one base from this, so it may be a read error. The gene calls are TRBV28 and TRBJ2-3; TRBD2 matches 8 bases. The CDR3 sequence is 16 residues long. Germline V gene sequence: CDR1 MDHEN, CDR2 SYDVKM. The CDR3 sequence: CASSSQRERPTGTQYF. As DNA, the CDR3 is TGTGCCAGCAGTTCCCAGCGGGAGAGACCCACAGGTACGCAGTATTTT.

At least ten counts were recorded for this clonotype. V and J are TRBV7-9 and TRBJ2-3; possible D gene TRBD2, 7 bases. V was cut by 8 bases and J by 4 bases, with 31 bases left in between. Germline V gene data show CDR1 as SEHNR and CDR2 as FQNEAQ (reference sequence). The CDR3 has 19 residues. The DNA for the CDR3 is TGTGCCAGCCACCATAAGGGGGGGATGGTGACCCCCTCGGCAGATACGCAGTATTTT. Residues: CASHHKGGMVTPSADTQYF.

The chain links TRBV10-3 to TRBJ2-3; D uncertain. V shed 3 bases and J shed 1 base, with 8 bases lying between them. This CDR3 has 14 amino acids. CDR1 is ENHRY and CDR2 is SYGVKD in the germline V gene. Written as DNA, the CDR3 is TGTGCCATCAGTGAAAGGGCCGGCACAGATACGCAGTATTTT. Its protein product is CAISERAGTDTQYF.

The chain is built from TRBV9 and TRBJ2-1; D is unclear. Germline CDR1 SGDLS, CDR2 YYNGEE. The CDR3 runs 14 residues. Trimming pared 0 bases from V and 4 bases from J, leaving 8 bases between. CDR3 protein: CASSVVSQYNEQFF. CDR3 coding DNA: TGTGCCAGCAGCGTAGTCTCGCAATACAATGAGCAGTTCTTC.

This clonotype was observed at least ten times. The chain uses TRBV2 and TRBJ2-2; D uncertain. The V gene lost 9 bases and the J gene lost 2 bases, with 13 bases spanning the gap. The CDR3 has 14 amino acids. Germline V gene sequence: CDR1 SNHLY, CDR2 FYNNEI. This CDR3 reads CASKNRENTGELFF. The CDR3, as DNA: TGTGCCAGTAAAAATAGGGAAAACACCGGGGAGCTGTTTTTT.

This clonotype came up many times. This chain connects TRBV18 to TRBJ2-7; TRBD1 aligns across 8 bases. Germline V gene lookup returns CDR1 KGHSH and CDR2 LQKENI. The CDR3 sequence is 13 residues long. Trimming at V came to 3 bases and at J to 5 bases, leaving 3 bases not matched to a gene. The CDR3 region is CASSPTGEHEQYF. For the CDR3, the DNA is TGTGCCAGCTCACCGACAGGGGAACACGAGCAGTACTTC.